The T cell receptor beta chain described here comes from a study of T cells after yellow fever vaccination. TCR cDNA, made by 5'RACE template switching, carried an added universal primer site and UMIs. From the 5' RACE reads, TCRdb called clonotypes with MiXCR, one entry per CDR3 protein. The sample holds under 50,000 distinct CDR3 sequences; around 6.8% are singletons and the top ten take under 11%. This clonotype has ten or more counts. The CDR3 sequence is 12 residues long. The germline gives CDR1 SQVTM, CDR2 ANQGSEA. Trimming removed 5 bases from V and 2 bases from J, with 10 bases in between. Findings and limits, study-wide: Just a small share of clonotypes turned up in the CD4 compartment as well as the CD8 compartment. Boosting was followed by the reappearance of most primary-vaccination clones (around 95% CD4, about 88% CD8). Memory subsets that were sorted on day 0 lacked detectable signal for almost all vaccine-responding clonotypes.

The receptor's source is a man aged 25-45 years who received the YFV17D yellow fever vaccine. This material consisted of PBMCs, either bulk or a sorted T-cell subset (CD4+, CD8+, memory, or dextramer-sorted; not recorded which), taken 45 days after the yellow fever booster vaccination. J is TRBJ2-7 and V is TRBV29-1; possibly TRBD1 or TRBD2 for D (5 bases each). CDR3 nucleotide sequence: TGCAGCGTTAGGGACCAGACCTACGAGCAGTACTTC. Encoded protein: CSVRDQTYEQYF.